This TCR beta chain was found in a study of human T cells and chemical hapten exposure. V gave up 2 bases and J gave up 3 bases, with 14 bases separating them. CDR1 and CDR2 from the germline V gene are DFQATT and SNEGSKA (reference sequence). The CDR3 contains 15 residues. Time point given: patch test 2, 6 weeks after DPC sensitization. This sample's treatment: therapeutic diphenylcyclopropenone sensitization with weekly scalp DPC. MiXCR was run by TCRdb on the RACE reads, yielding one entry per CDR3 protein. In the table there are over 85,000 distinct CDR3 sequences, 9.3% of which are singletons. The source of this sequence is a woman aged 40 to 50 with alopecia areata. Some clones in this sample may be carry-over from other donors' samples. The starting material was whole blood, obtained in connection with sensitization to the hapten diphenylcyclopropenone (DPC). This chain links TRBV20-1 with TRBJ2-1, with D perhaps matching TRBD2 (6 bases). This CDR3 reads CSARQGSGSYNEQFF. The CDR3, as DNA: TGCAGTGCTAGACAAGGTAGCGGCAGCTACAATGAGCAGTTCTTC.